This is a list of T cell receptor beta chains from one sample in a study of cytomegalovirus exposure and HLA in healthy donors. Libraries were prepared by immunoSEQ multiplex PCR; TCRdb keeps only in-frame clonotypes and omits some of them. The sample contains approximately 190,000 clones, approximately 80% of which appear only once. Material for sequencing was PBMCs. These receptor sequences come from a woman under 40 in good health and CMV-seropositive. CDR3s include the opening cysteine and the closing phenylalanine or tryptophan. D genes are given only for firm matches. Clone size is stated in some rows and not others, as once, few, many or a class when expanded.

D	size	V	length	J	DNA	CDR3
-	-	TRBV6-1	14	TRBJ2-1	TGTGCCAGCAGTGAAATCGGCGGGAACAATGAGCAGTTCTTC	CASSEIGGNNEQFF
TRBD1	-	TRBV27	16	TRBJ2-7	TGTGCCAGCAGCCTAATTCTATCAGGGGGCCCTCGGGAGCAGTACTTC	CASSLILSGGPREQYF
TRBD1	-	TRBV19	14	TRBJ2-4	TGTGCCAGCGGTGCAGGGCAGGGGGCAAACATTCAGTACTTC	CASGAGQGANIQYF
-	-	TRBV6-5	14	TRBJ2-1	TGTGCCAGCAGTTACTCGAACAGGGACAATGAGCAGTTCTTC	CASSYSNRDNEQFF
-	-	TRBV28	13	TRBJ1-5	TGTGCCAGCCTCACAGGGAGGGATCAGCCCCAGCATTTT	CASLTGRDQPQHF
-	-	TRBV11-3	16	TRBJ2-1	TGTGCCAGCAGTGGGGGGACGGTCGATACATACAATGAGCAGTTCTTC	CASSGGTVDTYNEQFF
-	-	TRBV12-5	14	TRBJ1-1	TGTGCTAGTGTTCTGGGAGGGTTGCGTACTGAAGCTTTCTTT	CASVLGGLRTEAFF
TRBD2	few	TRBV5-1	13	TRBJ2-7	TGCGCCAGCAGCTTGGCTCTAGCGGGAGAGCAGTACTTC	CASSLALAGEQYF
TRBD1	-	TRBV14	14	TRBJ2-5	TGTGCCAGCAGGAAGACAGGGGGCCAGGAGACCCAGTACTTC	CASRKTGGQETQYF
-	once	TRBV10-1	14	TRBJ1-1	TGCGCCAGCAGCGATCGAAACAGGCGTTCGCAAGCTTTCTTT	CASSDRNRRSQAFF
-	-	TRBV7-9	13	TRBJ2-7	TGTTCCAGCAGCCCGGTGTTTCCCTACGAGCAGTACTTC	CSSSPVFPYEQYF
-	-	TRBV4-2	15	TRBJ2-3	TGTGCCAGCAGCCAAGATGGGCTAGGAGGAGATACGCAGTATTTT	CASSQDGLGGDTQYF
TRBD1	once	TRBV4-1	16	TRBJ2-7	TGCGCCAGCAGCCAGCCTTCAGACAGGGTCGAGTACGAGCAGTACTTC	CASSQPSDRVEYEQYF
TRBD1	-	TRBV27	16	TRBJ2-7	TGTGCCAGCAGTGGCATCCGGGACAGGGAGGTCTACGAGCAGTACTTC	CASSGIRDREVYEQYF
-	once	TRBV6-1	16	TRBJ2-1	TGTGCCAGCAGTGAAGCGCTACTAGCTCCTTGGAATGAGCAGTTCTTC	CASSEALLAPWNEQFF
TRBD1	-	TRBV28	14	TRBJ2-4	TGTGCCAGCAGGGAGACAGGGGGTAGAAACATTCAGTACTTC	CASRETGGRNIQYF
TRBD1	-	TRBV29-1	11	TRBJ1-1	TGCAGCGTTGATGACAGGGGGCAGGCTTTCTTT	CSVDDRGQAFF
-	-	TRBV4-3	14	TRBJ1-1	TGCGCCAGCAGCCAAGTCATAGCGAACACTGAAGCTTTCTTT	CASSQVIANTEAFF
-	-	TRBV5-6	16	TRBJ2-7	TGTGCCAGCAGCTGGGGCCCGGGGGAAGAGGGTCTCGAGCAGTACTTC	CASSWGPGEEGLEQYF
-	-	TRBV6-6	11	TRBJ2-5	TGTGCCAGCAGTTACCGGGAGACCCAGTACTTC	CASSYRETQYF
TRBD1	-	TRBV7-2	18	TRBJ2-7	TGTGCCAGCAGCTTTGGCCCGGGACAGTTCTTCGGTGGATTCGAGCAGTACTTC	CASSFGPGQFFGGFEQYF
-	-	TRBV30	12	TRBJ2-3	TGTGCCCGGTCACAGAGCACAGATACGCAGTATTTT	CARSQSTDTQYF
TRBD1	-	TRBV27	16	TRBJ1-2	TGTGCCAGCAATTTCTTGCAGACGGACAGGACCTATGGCTACACCTTC	CASNFLQTDRTYGYTF
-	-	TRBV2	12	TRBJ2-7	TGTGCCAGCCGCCCAATGTCGGAGGGGCAGTACTTC	CASRPMSEGQYF
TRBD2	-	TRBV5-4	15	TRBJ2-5	TGTGCCAGCAGCGTGACTAGCGGGAGATACGAGACCCAGTACTTC	CASSVTSGRYETQYF
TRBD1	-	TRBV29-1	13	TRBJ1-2	TGCAGCGTTGAAGGCGGGACAGGGAAGGGCTACACCTTC	CSVEGGTGKGYTF
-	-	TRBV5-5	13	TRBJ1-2	TGTGCCAGCAGCTTGGCGGGATCGGGTGGCTACACCTTC	CASSLAGSGGYTF
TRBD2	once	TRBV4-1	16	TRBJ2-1	TGCGCCAGCAGCCACGCACTAGCGGGGCTTGACAATGAGCAGTTCTTC	CASSHALAGLDNEQFF
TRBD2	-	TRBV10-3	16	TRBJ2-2	TGTGCCTCCCTGGGGGAGGGGCGCCCGAACACCGGGGAGCTGTTTTTT	CASLGEGRPNTGELFF
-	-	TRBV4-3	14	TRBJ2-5	TGCGCCAGCAGCCAAGTCCAGGGGAGGGGGACCCAGTACTTC	CASSQVQGRGTQYF
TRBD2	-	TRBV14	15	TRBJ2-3	TGTGCCAGCAGCGCAGCGGGGGCAGCCACAGATACGCAGTATTTT	CASSAAGAATDTQYF
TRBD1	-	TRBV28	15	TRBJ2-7	TGTGCCAGCAGTTTGGGCAGGGGGCCATCCTACGAGCAGTACTTC	CASSLGRGPSYEQYF
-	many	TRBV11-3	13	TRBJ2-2	TGTGCCAGCAGCCAGGACTTCACCGGGGAGCTGTTTTTT	CASSQDFTGELFF
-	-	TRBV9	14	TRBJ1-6	TGTGCCAGCAGCGTAGGACAGTATAATTCACCCCTCCACTTT	CASSVGQYNSPLHF
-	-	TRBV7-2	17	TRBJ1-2	TGTGCCAGCAGCTCACCGTCCGGGCCTTGGAGGGACTATGGCTACACCTTC	CASSSPSGPWRDYGYTF
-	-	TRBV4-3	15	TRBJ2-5	TGCGCCAGCAGCCAAGATATCGGGGTCCAAGAGACCCAGTACTTC	CASSQDIGVQETQYF
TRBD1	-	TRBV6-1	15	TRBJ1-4	TGTGCCAGCATTACGGCACGGACAGGGTACGGAAAACTGTTTTTT	CASITARTGYGKLFF
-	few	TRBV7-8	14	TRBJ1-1	TGTGCCAGCAGCTACAGGAGCCATAACACTGAAGCTTTCTTT	CASSYRSHNTEAFF
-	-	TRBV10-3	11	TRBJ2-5	TGCGCTACTAGCCCAAAAGAGACCCAGTACTTC	CATSPKETQYF
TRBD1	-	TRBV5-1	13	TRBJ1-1	TGCGCCAGCAGCATAGAGGGACAGAGTGAAGCTTTCTTT	CASSIEGQSEAFF
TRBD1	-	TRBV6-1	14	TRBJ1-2	TGTGCCAGCAGCGCAGGGGGCTCTAACTATGGCTACACCTTC	CASSAGGSNYGYTF
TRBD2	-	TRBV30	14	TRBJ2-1	TGTGCCTGGTCGGGTGGGCGGGAGCACAATGAGCAGTTCTTC	CAWSGGREHNEQFF
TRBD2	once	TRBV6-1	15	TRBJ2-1	TGTGCCAGCAGTGAAGCAGCGGGGGGTGGGAATGAGCAGCTCTTC	CASSEAAGGGNEQLF
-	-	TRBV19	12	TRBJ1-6	TGTGCCAGTAGTACCGCAGGGATTAACCTCCACTTT	CASSTAGINLHF
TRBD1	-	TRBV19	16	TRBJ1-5	TGTGCCAGTAGTGCTAGGACAGGGGGGACCAATCAGCCCCAGCATTTT	CASSARTGGTNQPQHF
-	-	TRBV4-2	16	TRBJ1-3	TGTGCCAGCAGCCAAGATGGGAGGGCAGCTGGAAACACCATATATTTT	CASSQDGRAAGNTIYF
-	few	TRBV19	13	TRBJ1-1	TGTGCCAGTAGTATAGACAGGATTACTGAAGCTTTCTTT	CASSIDRITEAFF
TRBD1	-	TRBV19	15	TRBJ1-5	TGTGCCAGTAGTATAGGTTCAGGGGGCAGTCAGCCCCAGCATTTT	CASSIGSGGSQPQHF
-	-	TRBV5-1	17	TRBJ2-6	TGCGCCAGCAGCGGACCGGGACTCAGCTCTGGGGCCAACGTCCTGACTTTC	CASSGPGLSSGANVLTF
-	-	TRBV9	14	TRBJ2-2	TGTGCCAGCAGAGCAGGGGTGAACACCGGGGAGCTGTTTTTT	CASRAGVNTGELFF
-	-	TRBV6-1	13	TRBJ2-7	TGTGCCAGCCTCCCGTCCCCCCTCCACGAGCAGTACTTC	CASLPSPLHEQYF